This passage covers 17 T cell receptor beta chains from one sample sequenced in a study of T cells after yellow fever vaccination. TCRdb ran MiXCR on the 5' RACE reads and lists one entry per CDR3 protein. The sample records 300,000 to 400,000 distinct CDR3 sequences, 7% to 10% being singletons. Specimen: PBMCs, collected roughly 47 days after the first yellow fever vaccination. The receptors come from a man between 18 and 29 years old who received the YFV17D yellow fever vaccine.

This clonotype has only a few counts. The chain joins TRBV6-1 to TRBJ2-7; no definite D call. CDR3 length equals 13 residues. The germline V gene encodes CDR1 MNHNS and CDR2 SASEGT. V lost 6 bases and J lost 7, with 16 bases in between. CDR3 sequence: CASSPRTVEEQYF. The CDR3 coding sequence is TGTGCCAGCAGCCCTAGGACCGTGGAAGAGCAGTACTTC.

This clonotype was recorded a few times. The V gene is TRBV9, the J gene TRBJ2-1; the D gene is possibly TRBD1 (8 bases). CDR3 length equals 17 residues. Germline V lookup: CDR1 SGDLS, CDR2 YYNGEE. The V end lost 3 bases, the J end lost 3 bases, and 19 bases lay between the germline ends. CDR3 nucleotide sequence: TGTGCCAGCAGCGCGGACAGGGAGGGTGTTGGCTACAATGAGCAGTTCTTC. This encodes CASSADREGVGYNEQFF.

The CDR3 bases are TGTGCCATCAGTGAGCGGAGGACTGGAAAAGAGACCCAGTACTTC. It encodes CAISERRTGKETQYF. The rearrangement joins TRBV10-3 to TRBJ2-5; D might be TRBD2 (5 bases). Between the trimmed V and J ends, which lost 2 bases and 3 bases, there was a span of 13 bases. Germline lookup yields CDR1 ENHRY and CDR2 SYGVKD. This CDR3 is built from 15 residues.

There are a few counts of this clonotype. The V call is TRBV27, the J call TRBJ2-7; perhaps TRBD1 as D (5 bases). Germline values: CDR1 MNHEY, CDR2 SMNVEV (reference sequence). The length of the CDR3 is 13 residues. V was trimmed by 5 bases and J by 9 bases, leaving 17 bases between them. The CDR3 loop is CASSGAPMFGQYF. In DNA form, the CDR3 reads TGTGCCAGCAGTGGGGCTCCGATGTTCGGGCAGTACTTC.

The chain employs TRBV12-3 or TRBV12-4 and TRBJ1-6; D is unresolved. This CDR3 is built from 13 residues. With 9 bases removed from V and 2 bases from J, the gap between germline ends came to 8 bases. DNA for the CDR3: TGTGCCAGTGGGGTCGCCTATAATTCACCCCTCCACTTT. Translated: CASGVAYNSPLHF.

This clonotype was seen a few times. The genes are TRBV29-1 and TRBJ1-2; D possibly corresponds to TRBD1 (6 bases). CDR1 is SQVTM and CDR2 is ANQGSEA in the germline V gene. V was trimmed by 6 bases and J by 13 bases, leaving 15 bases between them. There are 10 residues in the CDR3. CDR3 region: CSVYRDKSTF. CDR3 coding DNA: TGCAGCGTCTACCGGGACAAGTCCACCTTC.

The genes are TRBV4-3 and TRBJ1-5; D is possibly TRBD1 (6 bases). This CDR3 region has 16 residues. V shed 0 bases and J shed 7 bases, with 16 bases lying between them. The V gene's germline CDR1 is LGHNA and CDR2 YSLEER. The CDR3 region has the DNA TGCGCCAGCAGCCAAGATTTGGGCAGGGGTGAACAGCCCCAGCATTTT. Translation: CASSQDLGRGEQPQHF.

This clonotype came up a few times. V and J are TRBV4-1 and TRBJ1-5, with D perhaps TRBD1 (5 bases). V lost 4 bases and J lost 7, with 17 bases in between. Germline CDR1 reads MGHRA; CDR2 reads YSYEKL. The CDR3 is 15 amino acids. The CDR3 bases are TGCGCCAGCAGCCCCGCAGGGAGGGGACGGCAGCCCCAGCATTTT. Translated, it gives CASSPAGRGRQPQHF.

This clonotype was counted between two and nine times. The chain has TRBV11-2 and TRBJ1-5; a weak D match, TRBD1 (5 bases). V gave up 8 bases and J gave up 0 bases, with 23 bases separating them. Per the germline V gene, CDR1 is SGHAT and CDR2 is FQNNGV. The CDR3 totals 18 residues. CDR3 DNA sequence: TGTGCCAGCGCGGAGTGGGGCGACGGAGTTTTTAGCAATCAGCCCCAGCATTTT. This translates into CASAEWGDGVFSNQPQHF.

This clonotype has ten or more counts. The gene calls are TRBV7-9 and TRBJ2-7; 9 nucleotides agree with TRBD1. The V gene's germline CDR1 is SEHNR and CDR2 FQNEAQ (reference sequence). The CDR3 totals 15 residues. Losses at the gene ends were 9 bases for V and 2 bases for J; bases not matched to a gene: 11. DNA of the CDR3: TGTGCCAGTGTCCCCGGGACAGGGCCAACCTACGAGCAGTACGTC. Translating gives CASVPGTGPTYEQYV.

The gene calls are TRBV10-3 and TRBJ1-2, with TRBD1 as a possible D gene (5 bases). Between the trimmed V and J ends, which lost 0 bases and 5 bases, there was a span of 19 bases. The CDR3 runs 17 residues. Germline CDR1 is ENHRY and CDR2 is SYGVKD. The chain's CDR3 is CAISESLDTQRHYGYTF. The CDR3 DNA follows: TGTGCCATCAGTGAGTCGCTGGACACCCAACGGCATTATGGCTACACCTTC.

In this sample, this clonotype turned up a few times. This rearrangement joins TRBV12-3 or TRBV12-4 to TRBJ2-7; 12 bases agree with TRBD2. Losses at the gene ends were 6 bases for V and 7 bases for J; bases not matched to a gene: 10. The CDR3 runs 15 residues. The CDR3 DNA is TGTGCCAGCAGCCAAACTAGCGGGGGGCTCGGTGAGCAGTACTTC. It is translated as CASSQTSGGLGEQYF.

This clonotype was seen only a few times. This rearrangement joins TRBV9 to TRBJ2-1; D is tentatively TRBD1 or TRBD2 (6 bases each). Trimming removed 3 bases at V and 5 bases at J, with 15 bases between. Germline V gene data show CDR1 as SGDLS and CDR2 as YYNGEE. The CDR3 contains 15 residues. As DNA, the CDR3 is TGTGCCAGCAGCGCCAATTGGGGGGCCAACAATGAGCAGTTCTTC. Encoded protein: CASSANWGANNEQFF.

This clonotype turned up a few times. The rearrangement links TRBV7-2 to TRBJ1-4; maybe TRBD1 (5 bases). The V gene lost 2 bases and the J gene lost 0 bases, with 10 bases spanning the gap. Germline CDR1 and CDR2: SGHTA and FQGNSA. The CDR3 is 16 residues long. CDR3 protein: CASSLYPGTTNEKLFF. CDR3 coding DNA: TGTGCCAGCAGCTTATATCCAGGGACAACTAATGAAAAACTGTTTTTT.

This clonotype was picked up a small number of times. This chain connects TRBV5-1 to TRBJ2-3; TRBD2 matches 10 bases. Trimming cost V 0 bases and J 2 bases; bases outside gene matches: 9. CDR3 length equals 18 residues. CDR1 is SGHRS and CDR2 is YFSETQ in the germline V gene. The CDR3 reads CASSLALVAGGFTDTQYF. The CDR3 bases are TGCGCCAGCAGCTTGGCCCTGGTAGCGGGGGGCTTCACAGATACGCAGTATTTT. The whole variable domain, filled in from reference TRBV5-1 and TRBJ2-3, reads KAGVTQTPRYLIKTRGQQVTLSCSPISGHRSVSWYQQTPGQGLQFLFEYFSETQRNKGNFPGRFSGRQFSNSRSEMNVSTLELGDSALYLCASSLALVAGGFTDTQYFGPGTRLTVL.

The V gene is TRBV6-1, the J gene TRBJ1-2; tentatively, D is TRBD1 (6 bases). Germline CDR1 and CDR2: MNHNS and SASEGT. V was clipped by 6 bases and J by 2 bases, with 10 bases between them. The CDR3 has 13 amino acids. The CDR3 here is CASSERGNYGYTF. CDR3 sequence (DNA): TGTGCCAGCAGCGAGAGGGGGAACTATGGCTACACCTTC.

This chain uses TRBV20-1 with TRBJ1-4; D call uncertain. V was clipped by 3 bases and J by 8 bases, with 7 bases between them. Germline-derived CDR1 and CDR2 are DFQATT and SNEGSKA (reference sequence). This CDR3 spans 11 amino acids. The CDR3 sequence: CSASPGEKLFF. The CDR3 DNA reads TGCAGTGCTAGCCCGGGGGAAAAACTGTTTTTT.